Sequencing of this T cell receptor (beta chain) was carried out in a study of T cells in Graves' hyperthyroidism and ophthalmopathy. The study, taken as a whole, reports: Blood also contained most expanded thyroid clonotypes above 0.001.

A note on this clonotype: Its specificity is not known.

Template material for amplifying TCR beta CDR3 regions consisted of RNA transcripts. An initial round of RT-PCR targeting the TCR CDR3 relied on the HTBI primer set. TCRdb reprocessed the multiplex PCR reads via MiXCR and lists one record per CDR3 protein. The top ten hold 50% to 75% of the sample, which has around 300,000 distinct CDR3 sequences, roughly 22% seen once. Exclusions: uncontrolled infection, other autoimmune disease, pregnancy, lactation. Diagnoses rested on clinical symptoms, serum thyroxine and TRAb, thyroid ultrasound and orbital computed tomography. PBMCs stemmed from around 10 ml fresh peripheral blood. Sequenced: blood. The clonotype comes from a man aged 25-40 years with Graves' ophthalmopathy.

The CDR3 nucleotides read TGTGCCAGCAGTGGGGGACAGGGGACTCAGCCCCAGCATTTT. Protein sequence: CASSGGQGTQPQHF. The chain has TRBV2 and TRBJ1-5, with 10 positions matching TRBD1. The V gene's germline CDR1 is SNHLY and CDR2 FYNNEI. CDR3 length: 14 amino acids. Trimming took 4 bases from V and 6 from J; bases not matched to a gene: 3.